The 32 T cell receptor beta chains given below trace back to one sample, sequenced in a study of T cells in Graves' hyperthyroidism and ophthalmopathy. Amplified regions were TCR beta CDR3 sequences from RNA transcripts. A first-round RT-PCR of the TCR CDR3 used the HTBI primer set. TCRdb ran MiXCR on the multiplex PCR reads and lists one entry per CDR3 protein. The table has 500,000 to 600,000 distinct CDR3 sequences, roughly 46% seen once. Sequencing input: peripheral blood or thyroid tissue (not recorded which). The receptors stem from a woman under 30 with Graves' hyperthyroidism.

The gene calls are TRBV7-3 and TRBJ2-3; 12 bases match TRBD2. CDR3 length: 18 residues. The ends lost 5 bases at V and 1 base at J; junction bases unmatched: 10. Germline V lookup: CDR1 SGHTA, CDR2 FQGTGA. CDR3 coding DNA: TGTGCCAGCAGCATCGGGACTAGCGGGTTGGTGGGCACAGATACGCAGTATTTT. This gives the protein CASSIGTSGLVGTDTQYF.

The rearrangement uses TRBV30 and TRBJ1-5, with D possibly being TRBD1 (5 bases). The CDR3 loop spans 14 amino acids. Germline CDR1 is GTSNPN and CDR2 is SVGIG (reference sequence). Between the trimmed V and J ends, which lost 5 bases and 2 bases, there was a span of 13 bases. The CDR3 sequence is CAWGPRGGNQPQHF. CDR3 bases: TGTGCCTGGGGTCCAAGGGGTGGCAATCAGCCCCAGCATTTT.

The J gene is TRBJ2-5, the V gene TRBV6-1; maybe TRBD2 (6 bases). Trimming shortened V by 6 bases and J by 3 bases, and 14 bases separated the two germline ends. The V gene's germline CDR1 is MNHNS and CDR2 SASEGT. This CDR3 region has 14 residues. CDR3 nucleotide sequence: TGTGCCAGCAGCACGGAGGGGCCGGAAGAGACCCAGTACTTC. Amino acid sequence: CASSTEGPEETQYF.

The chain has TRBV7-9 and TRBJ2-4; D possibly corresponds to TRBD1 (5 bases). Trimming left V 0 bases short and J 8 bases short, with 14 bases between. Germline V lookup: CDR1 SEHNR, CDR2 FQNEAQ (reference sequence). The CDR3 contains 15 residues. CDR3 in DNA: TGTGCCAGCAGCTTAGCGTACGGCAGGGAAGACATTCAGTACTTC. As protein: CASSLAYGREDIQYF. Using reference TRBV7-9 and TRBJ2-4 for the parts outside the CDR3, the full variable domain is DTGVSQNPRHKITKRGQNVTFRCDPISEHNRLYWYRQTLGQGPEFLTYFQNEAQLEKSRLLSDRFSAERPKGSFSTLEIQRTEQGDSAMYLCASSLAYGREDIQYFGAGTRLSVL.

This clonotype has ten or more counts. J is TRBJ2-7 and V is TRBV20-1; TRBD2 matches 10 bases. V was clipped by 3 bases and J by 2 bases; unmatched bases: 4. The CDR3 runs 14 residues. Per germline, CDR1 DFQATT and CDR2 SNEGSKA (reference sequence). CDR3 region: CSASGLADTYEQYF. In DNA form, the CDR3 reads TGCAGTGCTAGCGGACTAGCGGACACCTACGAGCAGTACTTC.

This clonotype was found a few times. The chain employs TRBV4-1 and TRBJ2-5, with D possibly TRBD2 on 6 matching bases. The CDR3 runs to 15 residues. V was pared by 7 bases and J by 5 bases, with 20 bases between. Germline V gene data show CDR1 as MGHRA and CDR2 as YSYEKL. The CDR3 is CASTPRTGSGETQYF. In DNA, the CDR3 is TGCGCCAGCACCCCAAGAACCGGGAGCGGCGAGACCCAGTACTTC.

This chain connects TRBV6-5 to TRBJ1-3; D possibly corresponds to TRBD1 (5 bases). The CDR3 runs 17 residues. Trimming removed 5 bases at V and 8 bases at J, with 25 bases between. Germline V CDR1 and CDR2: MNHEY, SVGAGI. The DNA of the CDR3 is TGTGCCAGCAGTGTCCTACAGGACTCGGACTATGGCTACACCATATATTTT. Translating it yields CASSVLQDSDYGYTIYF.

In this sample, this clonotype turned up many times. The chain has TRBV29-1 and TRBJ1-5, with 7 bases lining up with TRBD1. Germline CDR1 SQVTM, CDR2 ANQGSEA. This CDR3 is built from 12 residues. Trimming at V came to 4 bases and at J to 7 bases, leaving 4 bases not matched to a gene. Here the CDR3 reads CSVAQGGQPQHF. Written as DNA, the CDR3 is TGCAGCGTTGCCCAGGGGGGGCAGCCCCAGCATTTT. The full variable domain, in which reference TRBV29-1 and TRBJ1-5 provide the parts outside the CDR3, is SAVISQKPSRDICQRGTSLTIQCQVDSQVTMMFWYRQQPGQSLTLIATANQGSEATYESGFVIDKFPISRPNLTFSTLTVSNMSPEDSSIYLCSVAQGGQPQHFGDGTRLSIL.

This clonotype was seen at least ten times. This chain connects TRBV20-1 to TRBJ1-6; maybe TRBD1 (5 bases). Trimming cost V 7 bases and J 10 bases, with 17 bases left between them. The CDR3 loop spans 13 amino acids. Germline assignment: CDR1 DFQATT and CDR2 SNEGSKA (reference sequence). The CDR3 sequence: CSGSWGEGSPLHF. The CDR3 DNA reads TGCAGTGGTTCCTGGGGGGAAGGATCACCCCTCCACTTT.

V is TRBV20-1 and J is TRBJ1-4; possible D gene TRBD1, 5 bases. V lost 6 bases, J lost 2 bases, and 16 bases lay in between. CDR1 DFQATT and CDR2 SNEGSKA come from the germline V gene (reference sequence). CDR3 size: 15 residues. The CDR3 sequence is CSAWDSGGTNEKLFF. The CDR3 nucleotides read TGCAGTGCGTGGGACTCCGGAGGGACTAATGAAAAACTGTTTTTT.

The V and J genes are TRBV12-3 or TRBV12-4 and TRBJ1-3; D remains ambiguous. The ends were cut back, 6 bases at V and 10 bases at J, with 10 bases in the middle. This CDR3 comprises 11 residues. CDR3 in amino acids: CASRHRGTIYF. The CDR3 nucleotides read TGTGCCAGCAGGCACAGAGGAACCATATATTTT.

The table lists this clonotype with many counts. The V call is TRBV3-1, the J call TRBJ2-7; D could derive from TRBD1 or TRBD2 (6 bases each). Trimming shortened V by 7 bases and J by 4 bases, and 17 bases separated the two germline ends. CDR1 and CDR2 from the germline V gene are LGHDT and YNNKEL (reference sequence). The CDR3 loop spans 14 amino acids. The CDR3 bases are TGTGCCAGCATGCATAGCGGCAGGGGATACGAGCAGTACTTC. Its translation is CASMHSGRGYEQYF.

This clonotype was observed a few times. V usage is TRBV20-1 and J usage is TRBJ2-3; 14 bases fit TRBD2. J was trimmed by 2 bases and V by 0 bases; bases with no gene match: 1. Germline CDR1 DFQATT, CDR2 SNEGSKA (reference sequence). The CDR3 contains 16 residues. The CDR3 loop reads CSAREGLAGATDTQYF. As DNA, the CDR3 is TGCAGTGCTAGAGAGGGACTAGCGGGAGCCACAGATACGCAGTATTTT.

This clonotype has ten or more counts. V is TRBV19 and J is TRBJ1-2; D is unresolved. V lost 3 bases and J lost 0, with 14 bases in between. The germline V gene encodes CDR1 LNHDA and CDR2 SQIVND (reference sequence). CDR3 length equals 16 residues. The CDR3 nucleotides are TGTGCCAGTAGTATTCGGGCAGGCCCAGCTAACTATGGCTACACCTTC. Its protein product is CASSIRAGPANYGYTF.

A word on this clonotype: A much larger clonotype is one base distant, so this may be a read error. The chain is built from TRBV12-3 or TRBV12-4 and TRBJ1-6; 7 bases fit TRBD1. The CDR3 spans 14 residues. The junction had 7 bases not matched to a gene; V was cut back by 6 bases and J by 8 bases. CDR3: CASRFGTEYSPLHF. CDR3 DNA sequence: TGTGCCAGCAGGTTCGGGACAGAGTATTCACCCCTCCACTTT.

This clonotype was counted at least ten times. CDR3 loop: CASSFGGNEQYF. In DNA, the CDR3 is TGTGCCAGCAGTTTTGGGGGTAACGAGCAGTACTTC. This chain joins TRBV12-3 or TRBV12-4 and TRBJ2-7; D is tentatively TRBD1 or TRBD2 (5 bases each). The CDR3 contains 12 residues. Trimming left V 3 bases short and J 5 bases short, with 8 bases between.

The table lists this clonotype with many counts. The chain is built from TRBV9 and TRBJ1-2; weak D call: TRBD1 (5 bases). The CDR3 consists of 15 residues. From germline, CDR1 is SGDLS and CDR2 YYNGEE. V dropped 4 bases and J dropped 8 bases, with 21 bases sitting between them. The CDR3 DNA follows: TGTGCCAGCAGCCTTTACGGGGGGGGGATTGGAGGCTACACCTTC. Translating it yields CASSLYGGGIGGYTF.

This clonotype was picked up many times. The chain has TRBV6-5 and TRBJ2-7; 7 nucleotides agree with TRBD1. The V and J ends lost 6 bases and 2 bases, in that order; junction bases with no gene match: 7. The CDR3 has 14 amino acids. Germline V CDR1 and CDR2: MNHEY, SVGAGI. DNA for the CDR3: TGTGCCAGCAGACTTGGACAGGCCACCTACGAGCAGTACTTC. It is translated as CASRLGQATYEQYF.

The chain couples TRBV7-9 to TRBJ1-2; possibly TRBD1 for D (5 bases). CDR1 is SEHNR and CDR2 is FQNEAQ in the germline V gene (reference sequence). Trimming left V 4 bases short and J 5 bases short, with 20 bases between. The CDR3 spans 16 residues. The CDR3 sequence: CASSWGRDGSRYGYTF. The CDR3 region has the DNA TGTGCCAGCAGCTGGGGAAGGGACGGCAGCCGGTATGGCTACACCTTC. The entire variable domain, with the rest obtained from reference TRBV7-9 and TRBJ1-2, is as follows: DTGVSQNPRHKITKRGQNVTFRCDPISEHNRLYWYRQTLGQGPEFLTYFQNEAQLEKSRLLSDRFSAERPKGSFSTLEIQRTEQGDSAMYLCASSWGRDGSRYGYTFGSGTRLTVV.

The CDR3 is CSARVRQNYEQYF. CDR3 sequence (DNA): TGCAGTGCTAGAGTTAGGCAGAATTACGAGCAGTACTTC. This chain joins TRBV20-1 and TRBJ2-7; D is undetermined. Trimming took off 1 base at V and 4 bases at J, with 11 bases between the two ends. In germline, CDR1 is DFQATT, CDR2 SNEGSKA (reference sequence). CDR3 length equals 13 residues.

This clonotype occurred many times. The gene calls are TRBV10-2 and TRBJ1-3, with D uncertain. Germline loops: CDR1 WSHSY, CDR2 SAAADI. This CDR3 comprises 16 residues. V lost 2 bases, J lost 2 bases, and 13 bases lay in between. The DNA of the CDR3 is TGCGCCAGCAGTGAGGGGGAGAGAGGGACTGGAAACACCATATATTTT. Protein: CASSEGERGTGNTIYF.

This clonotype was seen more than once but under ten times. The J gene is TRBJ1-1, the V gene TRBV14; D not certain. The CDR3 runs 14 residues. Germline V lookup: CDR1 SGHDN, CDR2 FVKESK. Trimming removed 10 bases at V and 0 bases at J, with 15 bases between. In DNA, the CDR3 is TGTGCCACTTCCCAATTAGGGTTGAACACTGAAGCTTTCTTT. Translating it yields CATSQLGLNTEAFF. The full variable domain, with the rest looked up from reference TRBV14 and TRBJ1-1, is EAGVTQFPSHSVIEKGQTVTLRCDPISGHDNLYWYRRVMGKEIKFLLHFVKESKQDESGMPNNRFLAERTGGTYSTLKVQPAELEDSGVYFCATSQLGLNTEAFFGQGTRLTVV.

This clonotype was observed a few times. This chain links TRBV12-3 or TRBV12-4 with TRBJ2-5; 7 bases agree with TRBD2. V was pared by 0 bases and J by 4 bases, with 8 bases of the junction left unmatched. The CDR3 is made up of 16 amino acids. CDR3 nucleotide sequence: TGTGCCAGCAGTTTAGCGGGAGGGATTTTGGGAGAGACCCAGTACTTC. Translation gives CASSLAGGILGETQYF.

This sequence joins TRBV20-1 and TRBJ2-5, with 9 bases matching TRBD2. Trimming cost V 0 bases and J 5 bases; bases outside gene matches: 13. The CDR3 totals 17 residues. Germline V gene sequence: CDR1 DFQATT, CDR2 SNEGSKA (reference sequence). DNA of the CDR3: TGCAGTGCTAGAGATTATGCTAGCGGGACCTTTCCCGAGACCCAGTACTTC. Translated: CSARDYASGTFPETQYF.

About this clonotype: Compared with germline, one end of the junction differs, possibly owing to a read error. The chain uses TRBV7-2 and TRBJ1-1; tentatively, D is TRBD1 (6 bases). This CDR3 contains 15 residues. Germline V gene sequence: CDR1 SGHTA, CDR2 FQGNSA. CDR3 nucleotide sequence: TGTGCCAGCAGCAAAGCCGGGGGCAGGAACACTGAAACTTTCTTT. This codes for CASSKAGGRNTETFF.

This clonotype was seen ten or more times. The V gene is TRBV27, the J gene TRBJ1-4; D is possibly TRBD1 (5 bases). The germline CDR1 and CDR2 sequences are MNHEY and SMNVEV (reference sequence). Trimming took off 3 bases at V and 6 bases at J, with 11 bases between the two ends. CDR3 length equals 14 residues. The CDR3 DNA sequence: TGTGCCAGCAGTTTCGGTGGGACGTATGAAAAACTGTTTTTT. Translated: CASSFGGTYEKLFF.

This clonotype was detected many times. The chain couples TRBV4-3 to TRBJ2-7; D remains unclear. Germline values: CDR1 LGHNA, CDR2 YSLEER. This CDR3 is built from 13 residues. Trimming cost V 0 bases and J 8 bases, with 11 bases left between them. The CDR3 loop is CASSQDYVMKQYF. The CDR3 DNA follows: TGCGCCAGCAGCCAAGATTACGTGATGAAGCAGTACTTC.

To note about this clonotype: With a much larger clone just one base away, this may be a read error. V is TRBV15 and J is TRBJ1-6; the match to TRBD1 covers 8 bases. The CDR3 loop spans 17 amino acids. Germline V gene sequence: CDR1 LNHNV, CDR2 YYDKDF (reference sequence). For the CDR3, the DNA is TGTACCACCAGCAGAGATCATCCAGGGGGCGTAAGGTCACCCCTCCACTTT. Protein sequence: CTTSRDHPGGVRSPLHF.

This clonotype was recorded at least ten times. The chain has TRBV15 and TRBJ1-1; no reliable D call. Trimming removed 0 bases from V and 5 bases from J, with 13 bases in between. The CDR3 is 15 amino acids. The germline V gene encodes CDR1 LNHNV and CDR2 YYDKDF (reference sequence). Here the CDR3 reads CATSRDREGSTEAFF. The CDR3, as DNA: TGTGCCACCAGCAGAGATCGGGAAGGCTCGACTGAAGCTTTCTTT. Using reference TRBV15 and TRBJ1-1 for the parts outside the CDR3, the full variable domain is DAMVIQNPRYQVTQFGKPVTLSCSQTLNHNVMYWYQQKSSQAPKLLFHYYDKDFNNEADTPDNFQSRRPNTSFCFLDIRSPGLGDTAMYLCATSRDREGSTEAFFGQGTRLTVV.

This clonotype was observed many times. The chain combines TRBV7-6 with TRBJ2-5, with no clear D. The V and J ends lost 0 bases and 4 bases respectively, with 6 bases between them. There are 13 residues in the CDR3. The V gene's germline CDR1 is SGHVS and CDR2 FNYEAQ. CDR3 sequence (DNA): TGTGCCAGCAGCTTAGCAATAGGAGAGACCCAGTACTTC. It translates to CASSLAIGETQYF. Complete variable domain (other parts from reference TRBV7-6 and TRBJ2-5): GAGVSQSPRYKVTKRGQDVALRCDPISGHVSLYWYRQALGQGPEFLTYFNYEAQQDKSGLPNDRFSAERPEGSISTLTIQRTEQRDSAMYRCASSLAIGETQYFGPGTRLLVL.

This clonotype was found many times. This rearrangement joins TRBV5-5 to TRBJ2-7; tentative D call: TRBD2 (5 bases). V gave up 7 bases and J gave up 6 bases, with 20 bases separating them. CDR3 length: 14 residues. Germline values: CDR1 SGHKS, CDR2 YYEKEE (reference sequence). Here the CDR3 DNA reads TGTGCCAGCTTCCCGCGGGCCATACTAGGCGAGCAGTACTTC. Residues: CASFPRAILGEQYF. Full variable domain (rest looked up from reference TRBV5-5 and TRBJ2-7): DAGVTQSPTHLIKTRGQQVTLRCSPISGHKSVSWYQQVLGQGPQFIFQYYEKEERGRGNFPDRFSARQFPNYSSELNVNALLLGDSALYLCASFPRAILGEQYFGPGTRLTVT.

This clonotype appeared many times. The chain recombines TRBV29-1 with TRBJ2-7; a weak D match, TRBD1 (5 bases). This CDR3 has 12 amino acids. V lost 7 bases and J 7 bases, leaving 17 bases between the germline ends. The germline V gene has CDR1 SQVTM and CDR2 ANQGSEA. CDR3 sequence reads: CSAYDRPGEQYF. CDR3 sequence (DNA): TGCAGCGCTTATGACAGACCTGGGGAGCAGTACTTC.